The 9 T cell receptor beta chains below were found in one sample sequenced in a study of T cells in tuberculosis. Only in-frame clones appear in the TCRdb table, and some are missing; sequencing was by immunoSEQ multiplex PCR. The sample lists around 50,000 clones, roughly 88% occurring once. After thawing and overnight rest, PBMC were stained with GMM-loaded CD1B tetramer, viability dye and anti-CD3 for sorting. CD1B tetramers were loaded with Rhodococcus equi-derived C32 glucose monomycolate. The source material was CD1b-GMM tetramer-negative cells sorted from PBMCs. Receptor source: an adult woman with latent tuberculosis.

The genes are TRBV5-4 and TRBJ1-2, with 7 positions matching TRBD1. CDR1 SGHNT and CDR2 YYREEE come from the germline V gene (reference sequence). The V segment lost 1 base and the J segment 0 bases; nucleotides outside the gene matches: 9. This CDR3 is built from 17 residues. This CDR3 is CASSLLGRGPSNYGYTF. The CDR3 bases are TGTGCCAGCAGCTTGTTGGGTAGGGGGCCTTCTAACTATGGCTACACCTTC.

This chain links TRBV7-9 with TRBJ1-2; 12 positions match TRBD1. The CDR3 covers 15 residues. CDR1 SEHNR and CDR2 FQNEAQ come from the germline V gene (reference sequence). The trim removed 3 bases at V and 7 bases at J, leaving 6 bases unmatched. DNA for the CDR3: TGTGCCAGCAGCTTGTCGGGACAGGGGGCGCGTGGCTACACCTTC. Amino acids: CASSLSGQGARGYTF.

The V and J genes are TRBV7-3 and TRBJ2-1; D is possibly TRBD2 (7 bases). From germline, CDR1 is SGHTA and CDR2 FQGTGA. Trimming shortened V by 5 bases and J by 5 bases, and 19 bases separated the two germline ends. The CDR3 has 16 residues. The CDR3 loop reads CASSHAAGGLHNEQFF. The CDR3 nucleotides are TGTGCCAGCAGCCACGCGGCCGGGGGGCTGCACAATGAGCAGTTCTTC.

The CDR3 sequence is CASSVNWAGSPLHF. The CDR3 bases are TGTGCCAGCAGCGTAAATTGGGCGGGGTCACCCCTCCACTTT. The chain uses TRBV9 and TRBJ1-6; D is ambiguous. The CDR3 contains 14 residues. V lost 1 base, J lost 10 bases, and 12 bases lay in between. Per germline, CDR1 SGDLS and CDR2 YYNGEE.

This chain uses TRBV14 with TRBJ1-1, with D possibly being TRBD1 (5 bases). The germline V gene encodes CDR1 SGHDN and CDR2 FVKESK. V lost 4 bases and J 7 bases, leaving 13 bases between the germline ends. The CDR3 runs to 13 residues. The CDR3 protein is CASSPKEGYEAFF. DNA of the CDR3: TGTGCCAGCAGCCCCAAGGAGGGGTATGAAGCTTTCTTT.

The V call is TRBV4-3, the J call TRBJ2-2; D is possibly TRBD1 (5 bases). Trimming left V 4 bases short and J 6 bases short, with 18 bases between. The germline V gene has CDR1 LGHNA and CDR2 YSLEER. The CDR3 consists of 16 residues. The CDR3 here is CASSRDPGFAAGELFF. For the CDR3, the DNA is TGCGCCAGCAGCCGAGATCCAGGGTTCGCAGCCGGGGAGCTGTTTTTT.

CDR3 nucleotides: TGTGCCAGCAGCTTAGCTAGCTCCTACAATGAGCAGTTCTTC. Protein sequence: CASSLASSYNEQFF. This sequence joins TRBV7-9 and TRBJ2-1; no firm D call. This CDR3 is built from 14 residues. Trimming removed 0 bases at V and 0 bases at J, with 3 bases between. The germline V gene has CDR1 SEHNR and CDR2 FQNEAQ (reference sequence). The entire variable domain, with the rest obtained from reference TRBV7-9 and TRBJ2-1, is as follows: DTGVSQNPRHKITKRGQNVTFRCDPISEHNRLYWYRQTLGQGPEFLTYFQNEAQLEKSRLLSDRFSAERPKGSFSTLEIQRTEQGDSAMYLCASSLASSYNEQFFGPGTRLTVL.

This clone was found a few times. The chain has TRBV5-3 and TRBJ2-2; D uncertain. TRBV5-3 is assigned to the ORF class and has an uncertain function. Trimming removed 0 bases at V and 4 bases at J, with 13 bases between. This CDR3 contains 16 residues. CDR3 DNA: TGTGCCAGAAGCTTGGACCCGGAGAGGTCCACCGGGGAGCTGTTTTTT. Its protein is CARSLDPERSTGELFF.

This clone was counted a single time. The chain is built from TRBV4-1 and TRBJ2-5; TRBD2 is a possible D gene (6 bases). The end of the DNA fits TRBJ2-7 better, so the J call may be wrong. The V gene's germline CDR1 is MGHRA and CDR2 YSYEKL. The CDR3 is 15 amino acids. CDR3 in DNA: TGCGCCAGCAGCCAAGATCTCGGGGGTCCCTACGAGCAGTACTTC. Amino acid sequence: CASSQDLGGPYEQYF.